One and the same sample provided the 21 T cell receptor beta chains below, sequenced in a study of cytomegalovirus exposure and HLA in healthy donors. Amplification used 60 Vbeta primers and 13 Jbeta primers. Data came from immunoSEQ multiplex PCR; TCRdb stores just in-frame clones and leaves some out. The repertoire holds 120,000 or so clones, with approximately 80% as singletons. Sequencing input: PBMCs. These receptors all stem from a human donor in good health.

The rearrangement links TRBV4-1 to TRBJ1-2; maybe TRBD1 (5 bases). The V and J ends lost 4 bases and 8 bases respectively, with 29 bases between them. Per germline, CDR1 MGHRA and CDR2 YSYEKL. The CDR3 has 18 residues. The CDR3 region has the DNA TGCGCCAGCAGCCTCCACCCGACAGCCGAAGCTTTATCCACAGGCTACACCTTC. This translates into CASSLHPTAEALSTGYTF.

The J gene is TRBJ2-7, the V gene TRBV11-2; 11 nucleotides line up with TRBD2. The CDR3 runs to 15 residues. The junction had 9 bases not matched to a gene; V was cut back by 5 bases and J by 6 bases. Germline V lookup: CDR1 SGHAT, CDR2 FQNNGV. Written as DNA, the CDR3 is TGTGCCAGCAGCCCGGGACTAGCGGTTCAGGGCGAGCAGTACTTC. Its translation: CASSPGLAVQGEQYF.

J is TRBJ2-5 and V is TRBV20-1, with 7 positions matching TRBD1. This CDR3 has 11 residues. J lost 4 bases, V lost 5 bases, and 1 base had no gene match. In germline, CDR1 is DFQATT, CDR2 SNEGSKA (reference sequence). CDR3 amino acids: CSARQGETQYF. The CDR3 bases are TGCAGTGCTCGACAGGGAGAGACCCAGTACTTC.

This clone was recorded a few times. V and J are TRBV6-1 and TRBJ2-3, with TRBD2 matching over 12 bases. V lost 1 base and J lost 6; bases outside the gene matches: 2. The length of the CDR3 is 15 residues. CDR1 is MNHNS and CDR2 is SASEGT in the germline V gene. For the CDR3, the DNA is TGTGCCAGCAGTGAAGGACTAGCGGGAGCCGATACGCAGTATTTT. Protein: CASSEGLAGADTQYF.

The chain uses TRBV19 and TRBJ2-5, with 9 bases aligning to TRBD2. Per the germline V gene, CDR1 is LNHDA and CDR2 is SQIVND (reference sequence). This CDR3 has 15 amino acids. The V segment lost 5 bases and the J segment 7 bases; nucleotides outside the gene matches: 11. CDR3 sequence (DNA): TGTGCCAGTAGTGCCCGGGCGGGAGGGCCCGCGACCCAGTACTTC. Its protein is CASSARAGGPATQYF.

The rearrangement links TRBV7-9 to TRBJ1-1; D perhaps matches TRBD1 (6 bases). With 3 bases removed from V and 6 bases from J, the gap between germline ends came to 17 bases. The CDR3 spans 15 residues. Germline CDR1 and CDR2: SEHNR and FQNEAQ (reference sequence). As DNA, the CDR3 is TGTGCCAGCAGCTTGATCGGGAGGGGGGGCGCTGAAGCTTTCTTT. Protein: CASSLIGRGGAEAFF.

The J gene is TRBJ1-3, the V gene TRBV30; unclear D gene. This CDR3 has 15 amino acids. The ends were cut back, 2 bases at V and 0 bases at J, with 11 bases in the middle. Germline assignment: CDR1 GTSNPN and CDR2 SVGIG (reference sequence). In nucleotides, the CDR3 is TGTGCCTGGAGTCCCACAGATACCTCTGGAAACACCATATATTTT. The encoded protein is CAWSPTDTSGNTIYF.

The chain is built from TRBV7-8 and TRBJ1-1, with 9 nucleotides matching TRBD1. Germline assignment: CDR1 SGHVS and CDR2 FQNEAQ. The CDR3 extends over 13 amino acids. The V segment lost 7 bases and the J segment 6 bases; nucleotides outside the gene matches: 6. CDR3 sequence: CASTGQGVSEAFF. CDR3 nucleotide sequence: TGTGCCAGCACGGGACAGGGAGTCTCTGAAGCTTTCTTT.

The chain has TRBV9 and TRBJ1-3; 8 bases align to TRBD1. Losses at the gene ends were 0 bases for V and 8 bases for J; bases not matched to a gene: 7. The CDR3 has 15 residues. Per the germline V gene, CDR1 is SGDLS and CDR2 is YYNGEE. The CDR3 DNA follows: TGTGCCAGCAGCGTAGGTGGACAGGGTTTCGACACCATATATTTT. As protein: CASSVGGQGFDTIYF. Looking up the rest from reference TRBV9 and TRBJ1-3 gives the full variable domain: DSGVTQTPKHLITATGQRVTLRCSPRSGDLSVYWYQQSLDQGLQFLIQYYNGEERAKGNILERFSAQQFPDLHSELNLSSLELGDSALYFCASSVGGQGFDTIYFGEGSWLTVV.

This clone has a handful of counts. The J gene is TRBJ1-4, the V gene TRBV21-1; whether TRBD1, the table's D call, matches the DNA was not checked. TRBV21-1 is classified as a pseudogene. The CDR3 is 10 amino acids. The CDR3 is CASSPRELFF. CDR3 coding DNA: TGTGCCAGCAGCCCCAGGGAACTGTTTTTT.

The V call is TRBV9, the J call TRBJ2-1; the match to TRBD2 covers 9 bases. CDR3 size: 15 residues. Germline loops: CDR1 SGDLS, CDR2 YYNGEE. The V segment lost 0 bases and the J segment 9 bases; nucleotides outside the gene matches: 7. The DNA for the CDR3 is TGTGCCAGCAGCGTAGGGGCGGGAGGGCCGAGTGAGCAGTTCTTC. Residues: CASSVGAGGPSEQFF.

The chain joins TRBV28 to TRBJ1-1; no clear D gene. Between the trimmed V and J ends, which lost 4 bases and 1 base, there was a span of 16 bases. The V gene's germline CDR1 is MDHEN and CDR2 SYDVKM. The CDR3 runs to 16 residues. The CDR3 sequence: CASSSAGKVGNTEAFF. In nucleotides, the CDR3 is TGTGCCAGCAGTTCCGCGGGTAAGGTCGGGAACACTGAAGCTTTCTTT.

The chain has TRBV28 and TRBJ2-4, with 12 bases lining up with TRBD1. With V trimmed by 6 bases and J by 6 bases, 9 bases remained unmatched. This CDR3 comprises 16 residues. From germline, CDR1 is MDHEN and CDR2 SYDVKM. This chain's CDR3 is CASSPGTGGAVNIQYF. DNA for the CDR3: TGTGCCAGCAGCCCCGGGACAGGGGGCGCGGTAAACATTCAGTACTTC.

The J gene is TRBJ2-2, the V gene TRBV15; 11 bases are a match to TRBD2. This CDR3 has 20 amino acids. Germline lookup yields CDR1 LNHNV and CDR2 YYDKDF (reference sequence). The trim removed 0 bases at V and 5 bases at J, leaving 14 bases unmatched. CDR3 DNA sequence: TGTGCCACCAGCAGAGATTCCCCTGTCGGCACTAGCGGGAGAACCGGGGAGCTGTTTTTT. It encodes CATSRDSPVGTSGRTGELFF.

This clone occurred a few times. CDR3 nucleotide sequence: TGTGCCAGCAGCGCGAACCCCCCACTAGTTGAGCAGTTCTTC. It is translated as CASSANPPLVEQFF. The chain joins TRBV9 to TRBJ2-1, with D perhaps TRBD2 (5 bases). Germline V gives CDR1 SGDLS, CDR2 YYNGEE. The CDR3 length is 14 residues. V shed 3 bases and J shed 9 bases, with 16 bases lying between them.

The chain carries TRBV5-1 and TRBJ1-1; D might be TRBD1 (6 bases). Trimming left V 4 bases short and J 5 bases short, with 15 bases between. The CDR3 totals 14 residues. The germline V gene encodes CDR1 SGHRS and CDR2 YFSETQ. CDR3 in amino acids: CASSPEGGRTEAFF. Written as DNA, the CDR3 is TGCGCCAGCAGCCCCGAGGGGGGGCGGACTGAAGCTTTCTTT.

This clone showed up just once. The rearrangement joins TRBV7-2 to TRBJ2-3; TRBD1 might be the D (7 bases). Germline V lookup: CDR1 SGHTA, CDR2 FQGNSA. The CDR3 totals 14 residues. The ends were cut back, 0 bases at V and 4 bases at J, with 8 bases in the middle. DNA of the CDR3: TGTGCCAGCAGCTTAGCCAGGGGGGCAGATACGCAGTATTTT. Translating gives CASSLARGADTQYF.

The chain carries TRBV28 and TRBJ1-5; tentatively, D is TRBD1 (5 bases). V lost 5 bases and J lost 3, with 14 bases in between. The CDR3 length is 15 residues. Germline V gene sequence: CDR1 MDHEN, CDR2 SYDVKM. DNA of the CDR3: TGTGCCAGCAGTGACGCGGGGGGAATCAATCAGCCCCAGCATTTT. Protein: CASSDAGGINQPQHF.

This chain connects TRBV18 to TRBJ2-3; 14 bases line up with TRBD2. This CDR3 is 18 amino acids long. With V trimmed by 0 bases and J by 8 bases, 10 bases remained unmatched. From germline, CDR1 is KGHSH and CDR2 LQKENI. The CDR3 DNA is TGTGCCAGCTCACCACCGGAGACTAGCGGGAGGGCCGGGGGTACGCAGTATTTT. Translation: CASSPPETSGRAGGTQYF.

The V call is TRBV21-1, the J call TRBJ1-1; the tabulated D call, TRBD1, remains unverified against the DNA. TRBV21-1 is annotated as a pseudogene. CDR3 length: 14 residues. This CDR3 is CASSNSGQNTEAFF. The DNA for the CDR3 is TGTGCCAGCAGCAACTCGGGACAGAACACTGAAGCTTTCTTT.

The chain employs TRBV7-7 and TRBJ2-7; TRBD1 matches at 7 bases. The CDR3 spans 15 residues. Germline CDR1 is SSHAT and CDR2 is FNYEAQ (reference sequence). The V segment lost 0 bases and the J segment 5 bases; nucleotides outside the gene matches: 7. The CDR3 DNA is TGTGCCAGCAGCTTAGCCCATGGACAGGAGGACGAGCAGTACTTC. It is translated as CASSLAHGQEDEQYF.